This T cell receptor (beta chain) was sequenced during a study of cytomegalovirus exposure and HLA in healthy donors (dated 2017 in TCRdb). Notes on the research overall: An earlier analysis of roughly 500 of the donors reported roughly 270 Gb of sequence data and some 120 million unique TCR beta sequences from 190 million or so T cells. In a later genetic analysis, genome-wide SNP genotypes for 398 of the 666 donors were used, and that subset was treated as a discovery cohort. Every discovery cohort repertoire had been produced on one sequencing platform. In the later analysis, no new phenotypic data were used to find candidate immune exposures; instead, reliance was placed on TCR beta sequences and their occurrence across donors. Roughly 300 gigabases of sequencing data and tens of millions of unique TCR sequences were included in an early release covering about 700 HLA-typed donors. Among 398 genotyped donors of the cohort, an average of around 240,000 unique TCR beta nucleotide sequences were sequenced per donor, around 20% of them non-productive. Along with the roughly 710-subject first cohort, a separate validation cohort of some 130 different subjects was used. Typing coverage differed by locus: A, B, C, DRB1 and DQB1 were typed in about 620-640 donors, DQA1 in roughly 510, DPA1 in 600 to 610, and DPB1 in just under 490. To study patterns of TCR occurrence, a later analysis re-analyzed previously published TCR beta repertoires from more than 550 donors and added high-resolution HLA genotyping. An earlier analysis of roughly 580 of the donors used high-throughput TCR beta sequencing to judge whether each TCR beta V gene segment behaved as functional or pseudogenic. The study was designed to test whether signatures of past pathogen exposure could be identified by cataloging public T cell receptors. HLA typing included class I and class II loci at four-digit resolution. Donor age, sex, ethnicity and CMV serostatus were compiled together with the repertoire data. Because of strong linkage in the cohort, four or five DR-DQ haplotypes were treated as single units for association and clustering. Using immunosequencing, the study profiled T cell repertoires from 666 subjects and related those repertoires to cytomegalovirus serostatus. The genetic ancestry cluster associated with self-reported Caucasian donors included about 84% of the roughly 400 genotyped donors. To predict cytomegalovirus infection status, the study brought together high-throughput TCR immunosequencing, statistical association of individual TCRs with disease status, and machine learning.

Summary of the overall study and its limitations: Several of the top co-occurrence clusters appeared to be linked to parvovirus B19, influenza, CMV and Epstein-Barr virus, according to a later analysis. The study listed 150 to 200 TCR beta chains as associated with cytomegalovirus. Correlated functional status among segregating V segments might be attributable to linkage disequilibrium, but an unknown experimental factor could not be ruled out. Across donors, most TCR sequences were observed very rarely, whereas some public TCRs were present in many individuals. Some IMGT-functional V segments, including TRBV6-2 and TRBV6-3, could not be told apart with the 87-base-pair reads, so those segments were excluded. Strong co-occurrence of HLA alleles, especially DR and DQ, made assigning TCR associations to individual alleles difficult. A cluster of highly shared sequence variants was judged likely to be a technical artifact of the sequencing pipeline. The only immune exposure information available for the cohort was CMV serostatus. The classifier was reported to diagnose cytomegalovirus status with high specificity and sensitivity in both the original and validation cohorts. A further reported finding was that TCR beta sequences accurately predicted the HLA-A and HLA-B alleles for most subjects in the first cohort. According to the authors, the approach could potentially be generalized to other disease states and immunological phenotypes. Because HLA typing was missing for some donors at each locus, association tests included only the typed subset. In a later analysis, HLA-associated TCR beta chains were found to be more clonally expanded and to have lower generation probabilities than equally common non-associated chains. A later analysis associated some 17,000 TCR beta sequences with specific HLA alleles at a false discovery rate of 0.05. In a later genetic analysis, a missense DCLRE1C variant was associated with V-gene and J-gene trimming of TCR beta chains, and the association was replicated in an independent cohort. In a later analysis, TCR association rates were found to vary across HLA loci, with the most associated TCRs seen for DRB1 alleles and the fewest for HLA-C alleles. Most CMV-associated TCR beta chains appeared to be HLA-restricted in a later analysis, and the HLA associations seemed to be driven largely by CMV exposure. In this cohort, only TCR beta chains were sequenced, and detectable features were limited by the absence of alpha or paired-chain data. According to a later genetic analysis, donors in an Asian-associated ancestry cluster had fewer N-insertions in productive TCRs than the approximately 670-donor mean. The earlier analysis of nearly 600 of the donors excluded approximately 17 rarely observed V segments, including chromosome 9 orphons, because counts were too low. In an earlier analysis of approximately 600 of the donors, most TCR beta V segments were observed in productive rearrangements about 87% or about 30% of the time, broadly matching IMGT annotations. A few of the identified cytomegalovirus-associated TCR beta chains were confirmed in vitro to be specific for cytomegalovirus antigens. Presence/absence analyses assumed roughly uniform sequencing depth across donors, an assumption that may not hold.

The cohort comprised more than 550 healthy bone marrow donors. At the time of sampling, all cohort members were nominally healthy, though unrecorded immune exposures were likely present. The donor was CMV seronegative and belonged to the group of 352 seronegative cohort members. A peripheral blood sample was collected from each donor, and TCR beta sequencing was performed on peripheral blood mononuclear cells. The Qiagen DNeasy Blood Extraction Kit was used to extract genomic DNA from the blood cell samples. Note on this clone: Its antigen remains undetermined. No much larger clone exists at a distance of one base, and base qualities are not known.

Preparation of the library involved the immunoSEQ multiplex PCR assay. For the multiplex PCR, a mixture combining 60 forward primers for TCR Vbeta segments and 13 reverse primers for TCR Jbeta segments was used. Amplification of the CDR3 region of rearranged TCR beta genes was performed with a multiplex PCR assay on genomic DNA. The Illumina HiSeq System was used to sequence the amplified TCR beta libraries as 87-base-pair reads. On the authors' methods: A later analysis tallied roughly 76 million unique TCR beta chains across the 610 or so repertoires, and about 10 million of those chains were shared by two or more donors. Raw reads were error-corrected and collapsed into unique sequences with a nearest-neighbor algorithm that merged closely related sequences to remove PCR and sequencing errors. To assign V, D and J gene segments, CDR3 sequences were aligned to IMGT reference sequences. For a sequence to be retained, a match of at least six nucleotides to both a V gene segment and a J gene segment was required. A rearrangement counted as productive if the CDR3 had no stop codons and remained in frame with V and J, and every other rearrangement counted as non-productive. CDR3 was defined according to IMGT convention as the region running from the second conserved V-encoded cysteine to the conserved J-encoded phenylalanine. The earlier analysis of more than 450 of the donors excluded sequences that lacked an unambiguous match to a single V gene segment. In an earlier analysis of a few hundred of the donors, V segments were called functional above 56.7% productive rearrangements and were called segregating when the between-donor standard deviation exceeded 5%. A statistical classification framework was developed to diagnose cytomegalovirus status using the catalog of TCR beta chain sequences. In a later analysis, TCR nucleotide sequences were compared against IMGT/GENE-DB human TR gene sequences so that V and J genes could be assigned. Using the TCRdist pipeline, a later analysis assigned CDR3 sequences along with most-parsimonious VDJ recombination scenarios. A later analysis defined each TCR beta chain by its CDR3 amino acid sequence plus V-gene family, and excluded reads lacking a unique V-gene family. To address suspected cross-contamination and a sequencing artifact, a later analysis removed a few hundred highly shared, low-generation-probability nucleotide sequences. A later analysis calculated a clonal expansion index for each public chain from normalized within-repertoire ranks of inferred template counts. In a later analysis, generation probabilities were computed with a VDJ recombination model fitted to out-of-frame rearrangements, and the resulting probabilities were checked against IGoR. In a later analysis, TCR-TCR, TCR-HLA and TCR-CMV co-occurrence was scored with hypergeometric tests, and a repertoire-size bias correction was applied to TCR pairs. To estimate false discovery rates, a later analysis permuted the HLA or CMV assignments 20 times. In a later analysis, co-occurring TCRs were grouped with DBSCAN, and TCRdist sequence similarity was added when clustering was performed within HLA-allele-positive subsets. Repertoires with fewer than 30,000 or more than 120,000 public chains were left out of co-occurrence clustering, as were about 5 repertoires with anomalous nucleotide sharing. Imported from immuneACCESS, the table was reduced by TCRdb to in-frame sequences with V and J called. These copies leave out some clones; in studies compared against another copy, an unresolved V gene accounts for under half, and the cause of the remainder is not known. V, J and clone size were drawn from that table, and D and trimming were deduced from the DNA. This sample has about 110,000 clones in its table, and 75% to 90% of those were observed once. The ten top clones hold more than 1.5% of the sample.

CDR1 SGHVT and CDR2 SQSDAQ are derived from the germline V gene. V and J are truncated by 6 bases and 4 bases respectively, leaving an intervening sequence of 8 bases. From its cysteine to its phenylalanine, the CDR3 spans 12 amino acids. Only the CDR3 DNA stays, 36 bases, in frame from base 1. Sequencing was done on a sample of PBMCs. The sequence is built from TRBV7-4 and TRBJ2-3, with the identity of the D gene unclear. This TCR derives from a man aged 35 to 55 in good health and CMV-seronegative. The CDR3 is CASRQWSDTQYF. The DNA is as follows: TGTGCCAGCAGACAGTGGTCAGATACGCAGTATTTT.